These 5 T cell receptor beta chains share one sample of origin, sequenced in a study of T cell responses to AZD1222 COVID-19 vaccine. Produced via immunoSEQ multiplex PCR; TCRdb's table is partial and in-frame only. The sample has about 56,000 clones, 80% to 90% seen once. This specimen consisted of peripheral blood, obtained on day 0 of AZD1222 vaccination. The source of these receptors is an adult in good health.

J is TRBJ1-2 and V is TRBV2; D remains unclear. V shed 7 bases and J shed 5 bases, with 8 bases lying between them. Germline lookup yields CDR1 SNHLY and CDR2 FYNNEI. This CDR3 is 11 amino acids long. CDR3 loop: CASTWGYGYTF. In DNA, the CDR3 is TGTGCCAGCACTTGGGGATATGGCTACACCTTC.

This clone was seen a few times. The rearrangement links TRBV6-1 to TRBJ2-1, with D possibly being TRBD1 (6 bases). Trimming took off 2 bases at V and 3 bases at J, with 14 bases between the two ends. Germline V gene data show CDR1 as MNHNS and CDR2 as SASEGT. CDR3 length equals 16 residues. The CDR3 region is CASSEFTTGFYNEQFF. The CDR3 bases are TGTGCCAGCAGTGAATTTACAACAGGGTTCTACAATGAGCAGTTCTTC.

The rearrangement joins TRBV19 to TRBJ2-6, with D perhaps TRBD1 or TRBD2 (5 bases each). V shed 6 bases and J shed 0 bases, with 15 bases lying between them. The CDR3 runs 17 residues. Per germline, CDR1 LNHDA and CDR2 SQIVND (reference sequence). This CDR3 is CASSPSGGYSGANVLTF. CDR3 coding DNA: TGTGCCAGTAGCCCCTCTGGGGGATACTCTGGGGCCAACGTCCTGACTTTC.

This clone was found a few times. The genes are TRBV5-6 and TRBJ2-1; D assignment may be TRBD1 or TRBD2 (5 bases each). The V gene's germline CDR1 is SGHDT and CDR2 YYEEEE. V lost 3 bases and J lost 7, with 8 bases in between. The length of the CDR3 is 12 residues. The CDR3 spells CASSWDVNEQFF. CDR3 bases: TGTGCCAGCAGCTGGGACGTTAATGAGCAGTTCTTC. Together with reference TRBV5-6 and TRBJ2-1, the CDR3 gives the full variable domain: DAGVTQSPTHLIKTRGQQVTLRCSPKSGHDTVSWYQQALGQGPQFIFQYYEEEERQRGNFPDRFSGHQFPNYSSELNVNALLLGDSALYLCASSWDVNEQFFGPGTRLTVL.

This clone has only one observation. The V and J genes are TRBV10-3 and TRBJ2-5; D possibly corresponds to TRBD1 (6 bases). Trimming removed 11 bases from V and 4 bases from J, with 17 bases in between. CDR3 length: 13 residues. The germline V gene encodes CDR1 ENHRY and CDR2 SYGVKD. CDR3 amino acids: CALGSGAGETQYF. Here the CDR3 DNA reads TGTGCCTTAGGATCAGGGGCAGGAGAGACCCAGTACTTC.